The clone carrying this T cell receptor beta chain appeared once. The CDR3 loop spans 17 amino acids. Germline values: CDR1 KGHSH, CDR2 LQKENI. Trimming left V 2 bases short and J 0 bases short, with 14 bases between. The source of the sample is a study of blood T cell repertoires in COVID-19. Produced via immunoSEQ multiplex PCR; TCRdb's table is partial and in-frame only. The sample lists fewer than 150,000 clones; approximately 84% were seen once. The TCR was taken from a woman of 80 years or more in a cohort sampled during active or convalescent COVID-19. Sequenced material: peripheral blood. The rearrangement links TRBV18 to TRBJ2-4; maybe TRBD1 (5 bases). CDR3 protein: CASSPAGYIGAKNIQYF. As DNA, the CDR3 is TGTGCCAGCTCACCAGCAGGGTACATTGGAGCCAAAAACATTCAGTACTTC.